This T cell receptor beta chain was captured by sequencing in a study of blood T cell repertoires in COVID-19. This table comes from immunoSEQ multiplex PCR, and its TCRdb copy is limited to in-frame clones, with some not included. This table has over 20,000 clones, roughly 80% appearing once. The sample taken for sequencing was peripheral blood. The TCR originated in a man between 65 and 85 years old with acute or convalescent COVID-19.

CDR3 in amino acids: CASSATGRVIDEQFF. In DNA, the CDR3 is TGCGCCAGCAGCGCCACCGGCAGGGTTATTGATGAGCAGTTCTTC. The V gene is TRBV5-1, the J gene TRBJ2-1, with D possibly matching TRBD1 (5 bases). The germline V and J ends were trimmed by 4 bases and 8 bases, with 19 bases remaining between them. Germline-derived CDR1 and CDR2 are SGHRS and YFSETQ. The CDR3 spans 15 residues.